The following is a T cell receptor (beta chain) sequence with its context. Its antigen remains unknown. The entry originates in a study of T cells after posttransplantation cyclophosphamide. Study conclusions and caveats: Tissue-infiltrating T cells from skin or gut overlapped little with blood T cells. After PTCy, TRB diversity resembled that of CNI/methotrexate controls. Donor CD8+ memory clones often dominated recipient blood repertoires at later times.

Generated by immunoSEQ multiplex PCR, the TCRdb table keeps only in-frame clones and is missing some. Of about 3,600 clones listed, about two thirds were seen once; the top ten hold 24%. The related graft donor's blood sample was taken on the day of bone marrow donation. V lost 2 bases to trimming and J lost 5 bases; unmatched junction nucleotides: 9. The CDR3 length is 15 residues. CDR1 is SQVTM and CDR2 is ANQGSEA in the germline V gene. Sequenced material: memory CD8+ T cells sorted from blood. The TCR originated in a man in his forties or fifties. The chain combines TRBV29-1 with TRBJ2-5; 9 nucleotides line up with TRBD2. CDR3 region: CSVENSGGLLETQYF. The CDR3 DNA follows: TGCAGCGTTGAAAATAGCGGGGGTCTCCTTGAGACCCAGTACTTC.